These 9 T cell receptor beta chains share one sample of origin, sequenced in a study of beta chain features in type 1 diabetes (dated by TCRdb to the late 2010s). The library was made by the immunoSEQ multiplex PCR assay. The High Capacity cDNA Reverse Transcription Kit was used to reverse transcribe all of the isolated RNA, meaning that expressed TCRB transcripts were what got sequenced. Sourced from immuneACCESS, this table was stored by TCRdb with only in-frame sequences that have V and J called. A share of the clones is absent; for the studies checked, an unresolved V gene accounts for under half, and the remainder has no known explanation. This sample lists under 900,000 clones; 17% were detected once. The ten most abundant clones make up 0.023% of the sample. What was sequenced was naive CD4+ T cells from blood. The sample's cell subset or site label is to be understood as: true naive CD4+ T cells. The source is a woman aged 18-35 years in good health.

V is TRBV18 and J is TRBJ2-1; 14 nucleotides agree with TRBD2. The CDR3 runs 17 residues. Trimming took 3 bases from V and 9 from J; bases not matched to a gene: 10. In germline, CDR1 is KGHSH, CDR2 LQKENI. The CDR3 sequence: CASSPTTGLAGVGEQFF. The CDR3 DNA reads as TGTGCCAGCTCACCTACAACGGGACTAGCGGGAGTGGGTGAGCAGTTCTTC.

CDR3 in amino acids: CASSYREGGRMNTEAFF. CDR3 nucleotide sequence: TGTGCCAGCAGTTATAGGGAGGGAGGAAGGATGAACACTGAAGCTTTCTTT. V gene TRBV25-1 combines with J gene TRBJ1-1; no clear D. Trimming pared 5 bases from V and 0 bases from J, leaving 19 bases between. Germline CDR1 reads MGHDK; CDR2 reads SYGVNS. This CDR3 is 17 amino acids long.

The rearrangement joins TRBV19 to TRBJ2-5, with 11 nucleotides matching TRBD2. This CDR3 has 15 amino acids. Germline V gene lookup returns CDR1 LNHDA and CDR2 SQIVND (reference sequence). Losses at the gene ends were 6 bases for V and 5 bases for J; bases not matched to a gene: 8. The CDR3 nucleotides are TGTGCCAGTAGGTTAGCGGGAGGGCCGCGGGAGACCCAGTACTTC. Its protein product is CASRLAGGPRETQYF.

This clone has more than one count but fewer than ten. V gene TRBV11-2 combines with J gene TRBJ2-4, with a weak D call TRBD2 (6 bases). V was trimmed by 4 bases and J by 1 base, leaving 17 bases between them. The CDR3 is made up of 17 amino acids. Germline lookup yields CDR1 SGHAT and CDR2 FQNNGV. CDR3 in amino acids: CASSSRDPRDAKNIQYF. CDR3 nucleotides: TGTGCCAGCAGCTCCCGGGACCCGCGGGATGCCAAAAACATTCAGTACTTC.

This clone came up a few times. The gene calls are TRBV5-4 and TRBJ2-1; TRBD2 is a possible D gene (5 bases). The CDR3 runs 16 residues. Germline CDR1 SGHNT, CDR2 YYREEE (reference sequence). V lost 3 bases to trimming and J lost 5 bases, with 18 bases between them. The CDR3 nucleotides read TGTGCCAGCAGCTCTAACCCTTCCTATAGCGACAATGAGCAGTTCTTC. It is translated as CASSSNPSYSDNEQFF.

This clone was counted a few times. The chain uses TRBV2 and TRBJ2-1; possible D gene TRBD2, 5 bases. CDR3 length: 16 residues. With 1 base removed from V and 5 bases from J, the gap between germline ends came to 15 bases. Per germline, CDR1 SNHLY and CDR2 FYNNEI. The CDR3: CASSEGIRAGHNEQFF. CDR3 coding DNA: TGTGCCAGCAGTGAAGGGATAAGGGCGGGTCACAATGAGCAGTTCTTC.

The sample holds a few counts of this clone. The chain has TRBV2 and TRBJ2-3; perhaps TRBD1 as D (5 bases). Germline V gives CDR1 SNHLY, CDR2 FYNNEI. This CDR3 has 12 residues. Deletions cut 1 base from V and 9 bases from J, with 8 bases between. The CDR3 protein is CASSEGAGTQYF. Here the CDR3 DNA reads TGTGCCAGCAGTGAAGGGGCAGGGACGCAGTATTTT.

The chain has TRBV4-1 and TRBJ2-5, with TRBD2 identical over 11 bases. Germline CDR1 is MGHRA and CDR2 is YSYEKL. V was pared by 5 bases and J by 4 bases, with 9 bases of the junction left unmatched. The CDR3 covers 16 residues. DNA of the CDR3: TGCGCCAGCAGCGTAGCGGGAGGGCCTTTCGGAGAGACCCAGTACTTC. Its protein product is CASSVAGGPFGETQYF.

The V and J genes are TRBV29-1 and TRBJ2-5; tentative D call: TRBD1 (5 bases). There are 12 residues in the CDR3. Germline CDR1 SQVTM, CDR2 ANQGSEA. Trimming pared 7 bases from V and 1 base from J, leaving 10 bases between. CDR3 sequence reads: CSAGWGQETQYF. The CDR3 nucleotides are TGCAGCGCAGGGTGGGGCCAAGAGACCCAGTACTTC.